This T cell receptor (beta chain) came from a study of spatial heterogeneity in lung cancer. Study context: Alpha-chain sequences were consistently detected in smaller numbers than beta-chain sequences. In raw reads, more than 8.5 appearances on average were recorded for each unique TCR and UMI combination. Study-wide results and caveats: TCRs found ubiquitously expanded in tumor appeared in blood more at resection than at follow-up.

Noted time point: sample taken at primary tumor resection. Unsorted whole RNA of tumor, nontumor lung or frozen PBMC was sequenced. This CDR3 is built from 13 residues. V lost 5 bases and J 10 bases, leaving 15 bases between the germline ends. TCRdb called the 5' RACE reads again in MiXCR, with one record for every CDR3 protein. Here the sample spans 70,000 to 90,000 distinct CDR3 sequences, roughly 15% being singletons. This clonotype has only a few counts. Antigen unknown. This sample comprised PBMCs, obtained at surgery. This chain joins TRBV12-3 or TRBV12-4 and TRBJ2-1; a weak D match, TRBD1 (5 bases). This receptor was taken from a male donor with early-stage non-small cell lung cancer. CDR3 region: CASSAQGLGEQFF. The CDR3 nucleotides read TGTGCCAGCAGTGCCCAGGGCCTGGGAGAGCAGTTCTTC.